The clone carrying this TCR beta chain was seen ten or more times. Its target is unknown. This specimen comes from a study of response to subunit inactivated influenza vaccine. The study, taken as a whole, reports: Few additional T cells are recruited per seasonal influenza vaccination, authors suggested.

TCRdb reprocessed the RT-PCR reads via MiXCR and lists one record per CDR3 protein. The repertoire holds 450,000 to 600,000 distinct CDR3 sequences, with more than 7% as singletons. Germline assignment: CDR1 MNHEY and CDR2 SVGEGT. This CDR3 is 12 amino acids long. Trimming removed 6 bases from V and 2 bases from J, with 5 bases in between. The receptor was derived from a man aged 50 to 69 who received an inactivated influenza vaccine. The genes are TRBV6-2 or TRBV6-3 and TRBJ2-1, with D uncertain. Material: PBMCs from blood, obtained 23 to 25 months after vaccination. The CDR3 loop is CASRMPYNEQFF. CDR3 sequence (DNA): TGTGCCAGCAGGATGCCCTACAATGAGCAGTTCTTC.